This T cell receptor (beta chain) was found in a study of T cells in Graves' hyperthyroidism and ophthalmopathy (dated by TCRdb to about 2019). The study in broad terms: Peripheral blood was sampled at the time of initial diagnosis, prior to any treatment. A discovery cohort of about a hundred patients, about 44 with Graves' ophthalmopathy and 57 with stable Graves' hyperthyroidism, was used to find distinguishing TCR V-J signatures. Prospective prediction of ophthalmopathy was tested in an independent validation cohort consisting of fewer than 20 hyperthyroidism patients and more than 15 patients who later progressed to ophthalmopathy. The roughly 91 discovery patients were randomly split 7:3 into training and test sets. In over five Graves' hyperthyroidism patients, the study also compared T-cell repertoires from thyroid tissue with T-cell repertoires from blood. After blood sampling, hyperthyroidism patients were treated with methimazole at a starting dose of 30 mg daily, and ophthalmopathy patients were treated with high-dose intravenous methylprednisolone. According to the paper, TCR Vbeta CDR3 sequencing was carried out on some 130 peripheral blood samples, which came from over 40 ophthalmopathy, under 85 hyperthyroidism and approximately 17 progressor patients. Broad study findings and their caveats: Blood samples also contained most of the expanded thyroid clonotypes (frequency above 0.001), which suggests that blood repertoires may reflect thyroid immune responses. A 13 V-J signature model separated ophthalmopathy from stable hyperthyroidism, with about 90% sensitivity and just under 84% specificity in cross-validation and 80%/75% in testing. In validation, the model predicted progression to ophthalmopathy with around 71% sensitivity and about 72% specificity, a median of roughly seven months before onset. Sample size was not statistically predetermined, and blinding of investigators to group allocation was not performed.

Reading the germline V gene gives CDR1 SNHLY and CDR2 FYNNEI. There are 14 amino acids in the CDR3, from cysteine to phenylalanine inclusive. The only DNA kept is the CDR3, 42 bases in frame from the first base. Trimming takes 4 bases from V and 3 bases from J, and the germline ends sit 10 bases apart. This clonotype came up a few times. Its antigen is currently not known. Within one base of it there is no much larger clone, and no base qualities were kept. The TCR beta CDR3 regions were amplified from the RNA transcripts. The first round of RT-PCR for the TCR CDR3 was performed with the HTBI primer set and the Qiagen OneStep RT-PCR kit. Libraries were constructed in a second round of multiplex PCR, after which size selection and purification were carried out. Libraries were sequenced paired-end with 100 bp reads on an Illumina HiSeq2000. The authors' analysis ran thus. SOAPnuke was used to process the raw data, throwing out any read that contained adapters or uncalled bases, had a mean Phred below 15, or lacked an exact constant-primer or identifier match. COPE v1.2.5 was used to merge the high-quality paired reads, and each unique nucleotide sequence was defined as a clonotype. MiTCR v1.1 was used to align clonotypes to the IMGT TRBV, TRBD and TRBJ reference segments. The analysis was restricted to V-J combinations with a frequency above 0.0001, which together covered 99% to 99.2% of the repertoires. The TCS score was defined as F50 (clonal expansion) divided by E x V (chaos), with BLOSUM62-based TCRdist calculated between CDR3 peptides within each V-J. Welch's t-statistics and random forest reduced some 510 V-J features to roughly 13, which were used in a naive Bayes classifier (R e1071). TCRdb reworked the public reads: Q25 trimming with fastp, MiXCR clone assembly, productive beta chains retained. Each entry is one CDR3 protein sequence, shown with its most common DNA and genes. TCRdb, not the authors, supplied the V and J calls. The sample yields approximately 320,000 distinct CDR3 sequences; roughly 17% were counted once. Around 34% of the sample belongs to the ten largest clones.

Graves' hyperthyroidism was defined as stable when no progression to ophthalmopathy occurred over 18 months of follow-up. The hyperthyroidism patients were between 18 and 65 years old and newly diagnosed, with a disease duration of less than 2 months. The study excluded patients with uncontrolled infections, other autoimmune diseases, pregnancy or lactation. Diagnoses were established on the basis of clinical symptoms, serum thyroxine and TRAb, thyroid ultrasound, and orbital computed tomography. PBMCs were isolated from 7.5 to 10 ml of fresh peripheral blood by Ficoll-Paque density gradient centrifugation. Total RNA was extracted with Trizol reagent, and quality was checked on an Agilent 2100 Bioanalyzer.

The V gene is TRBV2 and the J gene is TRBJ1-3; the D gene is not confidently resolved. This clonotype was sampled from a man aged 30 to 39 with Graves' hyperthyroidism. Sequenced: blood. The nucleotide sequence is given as TGTGCCAGCAGTGTCGGCAGAAGTGGAAACACCATATATTTT. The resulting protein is CASSVGRSGNTIYF. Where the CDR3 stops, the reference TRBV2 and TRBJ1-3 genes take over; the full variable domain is EPEVTQTPSHQVTQMGQEVILRCVPISNHLYFYWYRQILGQKVEFLVSFYNNEISEKSEIFDDQFSVERPDGSNFTLKIRSTKLEDSAMYFCASSVGRSGNTIYFGEGSWLTVV.